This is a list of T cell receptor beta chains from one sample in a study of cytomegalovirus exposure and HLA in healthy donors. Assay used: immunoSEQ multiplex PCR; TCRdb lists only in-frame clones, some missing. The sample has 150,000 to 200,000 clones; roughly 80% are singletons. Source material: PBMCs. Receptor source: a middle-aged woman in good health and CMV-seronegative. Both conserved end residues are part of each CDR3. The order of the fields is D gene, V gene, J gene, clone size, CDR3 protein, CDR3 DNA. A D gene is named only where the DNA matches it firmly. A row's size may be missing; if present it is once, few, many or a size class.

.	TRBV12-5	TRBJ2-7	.	CASGPSLYEQYF	TGTGCTAGTGGCCCGTCTCTCTACGAGCAGTACTTC
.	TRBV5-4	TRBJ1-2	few	CASSADYYGYTF	TGTGCCAGCAGCGCCGACTACTATGGCTACACCTTC
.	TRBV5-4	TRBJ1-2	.	CASRFLGGDGYTF	TGTGCCAGCAGGTTCCTAGGGGGGGATGGCTACACCTTC
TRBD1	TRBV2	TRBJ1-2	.	CASSVGQAAGGGYTF	TGTGCCAGCAGTGTAGGACAGGCCGCGGGTGGGGGCTACACCTTC
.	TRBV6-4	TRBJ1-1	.	CASSEPGNTEAFF	TGTGCCAGCAGTGAACCGGGGAACACTGAAGCTTTCTTT
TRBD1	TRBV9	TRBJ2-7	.	CASSVGQGALEQYF	TGTGCCAGCAGCGTAGGACAGGGGGCCCTCGAGCAGTACTTC
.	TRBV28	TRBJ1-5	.	CASSPSGASNQPQHF	TGTGCCAGCAGTCCCTCAGGGGCTAGCAATCAGCCCCAGCATTTT
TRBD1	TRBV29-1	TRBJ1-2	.	CSVAPGQGYGYTF	TGCAGCGTTGCCCCCGGACAGGGTTACGGCTACACCTTC
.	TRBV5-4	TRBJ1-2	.	CASSFRGGTGRYGYTF	TGTGCCAGCAGCTTCCGGGGGGGTACAGGCCGCTATGGCTACACCTTC
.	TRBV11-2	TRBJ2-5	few	CASSLVTGQETQYF	TGTGCCAGCAGCTTAGTAACCGGCCAAGAGACCCAGTACTTC
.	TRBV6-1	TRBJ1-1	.	CASSVQGPGDTEAFF	TGTGCCAGCAGTGTTCAGGGGCCCGGGGACACTGAAGCTTTCTTT
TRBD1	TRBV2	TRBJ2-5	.	CAAADRGGETQYF	TGTGCCGCAGCGGACAGGGGAGGGGAGACCCAGTACTTC
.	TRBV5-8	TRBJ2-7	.	CASSPITYEQYF	TGTGCCAGCAGCCCAATCACCTACGAGCAGTACTTC
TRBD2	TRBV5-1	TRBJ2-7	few	CASSLTGGLDEQYF	TGCGCCAGCAGCTTGACGGGAGGCCTCGACGAGCAGTACTTC
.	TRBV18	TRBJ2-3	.	CASSPQTDTQYF	TGTGCCAGCTCACCCCAAACAGATACGCAGTATTTT
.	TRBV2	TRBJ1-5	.	CASSVRQGNQPQHF	TGTGCCAGCAGTGTCCGTCAGGGGAATCAGCCCCAGCATTTT
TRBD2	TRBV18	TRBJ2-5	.	CASSPSWASGEETQYF	TGTGCCAGCTCACCCTCCTGGGCTAGCGGGGAAGAGACCCAGTACTTC
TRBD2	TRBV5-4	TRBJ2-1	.	CASSLLAGGDNEQFF	TGTGCCAGCAGCCTGCTAGCGGGGGGGGACAATGAGCAGTTCTTC
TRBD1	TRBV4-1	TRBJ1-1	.	CASSKDRAVAFF	TGCGCCAGCAGTAAGGACAGGGCGGTCGCTTTCTTT
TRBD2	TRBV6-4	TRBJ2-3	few	CASSAQSTSGGASTDTQYF	TGTGCCAGCAGTGCCCAATCGACTAGCGGGGGGGCTAGTACAGATACGCAGTATTTT
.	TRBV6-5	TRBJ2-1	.	CASSYRRGIYNEQFF	TGTGCCAGCAGTTACAGGAGAGGGATCTACAATGAGCAGTTCTTC
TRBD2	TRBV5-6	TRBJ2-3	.	CASSFETGGGIDTQYF	TGTGCCAGCAGCTTCGAGACTGGCGGGGGGATCGATACGCAGTATTTT
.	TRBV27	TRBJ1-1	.	CASSLIVGVNTEAFF	TGTGCCAGCAGTTTAATTGTGGGCGTAAACACTGAAGCTTTCTTT
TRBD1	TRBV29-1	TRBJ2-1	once	CSVPGQGWNEQFF	TGCAGCGTACCGGGACAGGGGTGGAATGAGCAGTTCTTC
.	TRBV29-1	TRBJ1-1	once	CSCRGRLGVVEAFF	TGCAGCTGCAGGGGCCGCCTAGGGGTTGTTGAAGCTTTCTTT
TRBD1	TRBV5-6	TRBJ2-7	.	CASSRTGLGEQYF	TGTGCCAGCAGCCGGACAGGGCTCGGCGAGCAGTACTTC
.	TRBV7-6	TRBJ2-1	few	CASTMYNEQFF	TGTGCCAGCACCATGTACAATGAGCAGTTCTTC
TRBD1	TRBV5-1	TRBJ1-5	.	CASSLEQGQNQPQHF	TGCGCCAGCAGCTTGGAACAGGGGCAGAATCAGCCCCAGCATTTT
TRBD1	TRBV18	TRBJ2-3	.	CASSPMRTGEYADTQYF	TGTGCCAGCTCACCGATGAGGACAGGGGAGTACGCAGATACGCAGTATTTT
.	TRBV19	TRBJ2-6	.	CASGPGLGVSGANVLTF	TGTGCCAGCGGCCCGGGACTCGGGGTATCTGGGGCCAACGTCCTGACTTTC
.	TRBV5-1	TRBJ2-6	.	CASSLAGGSSGANVLTF	TGCGCCAGCAGCTTGGCCGGCGGCAGCTCTGGGGCCAACGTCCTGACTTTC
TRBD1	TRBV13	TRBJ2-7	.	CASSLGLGQGIYEQYF	TGTGCCAGCAGCTTAGGCCTGGGACAGGGGATCTACGAGCAGTACTTC
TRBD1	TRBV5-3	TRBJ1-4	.	CARSFERGRGSEKLFF	TGTGCCAGAAGCTTTGAACGAGGCAGGGGGAGTGAAAAACTGTTTTTT
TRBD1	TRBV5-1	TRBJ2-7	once	CASSLVAGGVYEQYF	TGCGCCAGCAGCTTGGTTGCAGGGGGCGTCTACGAGCAGTACTTC
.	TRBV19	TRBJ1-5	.	CASRLSNQPQHF	TGTGCCAGTAGACTAAGCAATCAGCCCCAGCATTTT
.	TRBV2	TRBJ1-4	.	CASRGGSEKLFF	TGTGCCAGCAGAGGGGGTAGTGAAAAACTGTTTTTT
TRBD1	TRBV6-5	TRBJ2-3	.	CASSKDRVEGDTQYF	TGTGCCAGCAGTAAGGACAGGGTGGAGGGAGATACGCAGTATTTT
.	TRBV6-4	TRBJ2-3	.	CASSERDTSTDTQYF	TGTGCCAGCAGTGAGAGGGATACTAGCACAGATACGCAGTATTTT
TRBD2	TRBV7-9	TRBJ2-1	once	CASSPAGGRNEQFF	TGTGCCAGCAGCCCAGCGGGGGGCCGCAATGAGCAGTTCTTC
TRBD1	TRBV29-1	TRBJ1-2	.	CSVEPGGSRGYTF	TGCAGCGTTGAACCAGGGGGGTCGAGGGGCTACACCTTC
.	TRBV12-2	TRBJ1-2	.	CASRRDRSNYGYTF	TGTGCAAGTCGCAGGGACAGGAGTAACTATGGCTACACCTTC
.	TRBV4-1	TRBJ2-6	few	CASSQLTRGGGSGANVLTF	TGCGCCAGCAGCCAATTGACTAGGGGAGGCGGCTCTGGGGCCAACGTCCTGACTTTC
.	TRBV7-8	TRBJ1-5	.	CASSSYRVRSQPQHF	TGTGCCAGCAGCTCCTACAGGGTCAGGAGTCAGCCCCAGCATTTT
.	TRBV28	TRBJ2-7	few	CASSPETNRFDEQYF	TGTGCCAGCAGCCCCGAGACTAACCGGTTCGACGAGCAGTACTTC
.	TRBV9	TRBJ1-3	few	CASSPTEGSGNTIYF	TGTGCCAGCAGCCCCACGGAGGGATCTGGAAACACCATATATTTT
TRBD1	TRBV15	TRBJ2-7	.	CATSTVNDRARQYF	TGTGCCACCAGCACAGTAAATGACAGGGCACGTCAGTACTTC
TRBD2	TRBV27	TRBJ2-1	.	CASRELAGPNNEQFF	TGTGCCAGCAGAGAACTAGCGGGGCCGAACAATGAGCAGTTCTTC
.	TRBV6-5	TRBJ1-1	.	CASNRGDTEAFF	TGTGCCAGCAATAGGGGTGACACTGAAGCTTTCTTT
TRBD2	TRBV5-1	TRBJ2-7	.	CASSSGTREYEQYF	TGCGCCAGCAGCTCCGGGACTAGAGAATACGAGCAGTACTTC
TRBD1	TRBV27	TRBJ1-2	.	CASSSMVRSRTGDYGYTF	TGTGCCAGCAGTTCGATGGTCAGGAGCCGAACAGGGGACTATGGCTACACCTTC
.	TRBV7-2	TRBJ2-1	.	CASSLGPLTYNEQFF	TGTGCCAGCAGCTTAGGCCCACTTACCTACAATGAGCAGTTCTTC
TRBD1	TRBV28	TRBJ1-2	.	CASITGTEVFYTF	TGTGCCAGCATAACCGGGACAGAGGTTTTCTACACCTTC
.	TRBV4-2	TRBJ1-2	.	CASSQGQAANYGYTF	TGTGCCAGCAGCCAAGGACAGGCTGCTAACTATGGCTACACCTTC
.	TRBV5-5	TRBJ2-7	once	CASSRAGLPYEQYF	TGTGCCAGCAGCCGCGCAGGGCTGCCCTACGAGCAGTACTTC
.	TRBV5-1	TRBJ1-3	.	CASSSGHGNTIYF	TGCGCCAGCAGCTCGGGACACGGAAACACCATATATTTT